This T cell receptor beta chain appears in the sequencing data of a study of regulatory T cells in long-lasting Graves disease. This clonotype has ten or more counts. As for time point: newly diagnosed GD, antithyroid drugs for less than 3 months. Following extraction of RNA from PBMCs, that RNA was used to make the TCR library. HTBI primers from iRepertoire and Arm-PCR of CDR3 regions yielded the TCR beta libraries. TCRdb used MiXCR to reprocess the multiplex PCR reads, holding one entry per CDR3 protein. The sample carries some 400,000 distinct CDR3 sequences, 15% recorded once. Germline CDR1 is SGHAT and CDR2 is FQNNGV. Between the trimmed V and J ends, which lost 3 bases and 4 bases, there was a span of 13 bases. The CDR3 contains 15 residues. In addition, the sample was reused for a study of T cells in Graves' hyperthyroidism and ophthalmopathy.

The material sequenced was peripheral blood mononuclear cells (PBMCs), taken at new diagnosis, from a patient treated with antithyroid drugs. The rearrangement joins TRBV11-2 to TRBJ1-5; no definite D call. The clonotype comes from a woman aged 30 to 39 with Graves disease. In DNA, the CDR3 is TGTGCCAGCAGCTTCTCCCAAGTGGGGAATCAGCCCCAGCATTTT. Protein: CASSFSQVGNQPQHF. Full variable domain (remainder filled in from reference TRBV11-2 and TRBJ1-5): EAGVAQSPRYKIIEKRQSVAFWCNPISGHATLYWYQQILGQGPKLLIQFQNNGVVDDSQLPKDRFSAERLKGVDSTLKIQPAKLEDSAVYLCASSFSQVGNQPQHFGDGTRLSIL.